Listed here are 31 T cell receptor beta chains from one sample, sequenced in a study of PD-1 blockade in classical Hodgkin lymphoma (dated by TCRdb to about 2020). Libraries were made using the immunoSEQ multiplex PCR assay. TCRdb took over this immuneACCESS table, retaining in-frame rearrangements with V and J assigned. Such tables are incomplete; in checked studies, under half of the missing clones stem from an unresolved V gene, and the remainder is unexplained. The sample table holds approximately 22,000 clones, of which roughly 76% were seen once. The ten largest clones add up to roughly 1.2% of the sample. Explained via the paper, the time point label denotes: cycle 4 day 1 (C4D1), after 5 to 7 weeks of nivolumab. Every trial patient had relapsed following autologous stem cell transplantation, and prior brentuximab vedotin exposure was what differed among cohorts A, B and C. CD4+ T cells were purified from thawed PBMCs by magnetic negative selection with a Miltenyi CD4+ T cell isolation kit.

This material consisted of CD4+ T cells from blood, taken before the fourth cycle of nivolumab. The receptors come from a human donor with classical Hodgkin lymphoma.

This clone was picked up a small number of times. V usage is TRBV5-4 and J usage is TRBJ1-6; maybe TRBD1 (6 bases). This CDR3 region has 15 residues. Deletions cut 4 bases from V and 5 bases from J, with 13 bases between. CDR1 and CDR2 from the germline V gene are SGHNT and YYREEE (reference sequence). The chain's CDR3 is CASSQPGQDNSPLHF. For the CDR3, the DNA is TGTGCCAGCAGCCAGCCGGGACAAGATAATTCACCCCTCCACTTT.

This chain uses TRBV11-2 with TRBJ2-7; 13 nucleotides align to TRBD2. CDR1 and CDR2 from the germline V gene are SGHAT and FQNNGV. Unmatched junction bases numbered 3, after V lost 5 bases and J lost 2 bases. The CDR3 runs to 15 residues. The CDR3 here is CASSTGLAGAYEQYF. CDR3 DNA: TGTGCCAGCAGCACAGGACTAGCGGGGGCCTACGAGCAGTACTTC.

J is TRBJ2-5 and V is TRBV27, with TRBD1 matching over 7 bases. CDR1 is MNHEY, CDR2 SMNVEV, per germline (reference sequence). The CDR3 totals 14 residues. V was clipped by 6 bases and J by 9 bases; unmatched bases: 13. The CDR3 sequence is CASSPRLRGQPQYF. CDR3 nucleotides: TGTGCCAGCAGCCCCCGTTTAAGGGGGCAGCCCCAGTACTTC.

The gene calls are TRBV6-1 and TRBJ2-6; the D gene is possibly TRBD1 (5 bases). Germline V gives CDR1 MNHNS, CDR2 SASEGT. There are 16 residues in the CDR3. Trimming took off 6 bases at V and 1 base at J, with 13 bases between the two ends. The CDR3 spells CASSELRGSGANVLTF. For the CDR3, the DNA is TGTGCCAGCAGCGAACTAAGGGGATCTGGGGCCAACGTCCTGACTTTC.

The rearrangement joins TRBV2 to TRBJ2-2; D is undetermined. Germline V lookup: CDR1 SNHLY, CDR2 FYNNEI. V lost 7 bases, J lost 7 bases, and 10 bases lay in between. CDR3 length: 12 amino acids. In DNA form, the CDR3 reads TGTGCCAGCAAGTTCACCGGCGGGGAGCTGTTTTTT. It codes for CASKFTGGELFF. Supplemented by reference TRBV2 and TRBJ2-2, the full variable domain reads EPEVTQTPSHQVTQMGQEVILRCVPISNHLYFYWYRQILGQKVEFLVSFYNNEISEKSEIFDDQFSVERPDGSNFTLKIRSTKLEDSAMYFCASKFTGGELFFGEGSRLTVL.

The chain links TRBV11-1 to TRBJ2-1, with D unresolved. Germline V gives CDR1 SGHAT, CDR2 FQDESV (reference sequence). The CDR3 spans 15 residues. Trimming removed 5 bases at V and 3 bases at J, with 14 bases between. The CDR3 nucleotides are TGTGCCAGCAGCCCCAGACGTGATCTCTACAATGAGCAGTTCTTC. Protein product: CASSPRRDLYNEQFF.

V and J are TRBV5-1 and TRBJ2-4; D not resolved. The CDR3 has 15 residues. The germline V gene has CDR1 SGHRS and CDR2 YFSETQ. Trimming cost V 0 bases and J 0 bases, with 7 bases left between them. In DNA, the CDR3 is TGCGCCAGCAGCTTGGGCGGATTAGCCAAAAACATTCAGTACTTC. It is translated as CASSLGGLAKNIQYF.

V usage is TRBV5-4 and J usage is TRBJ2-5; weak D call: TRBD2 (5 bases). This CDR3 contains 13 residues. Trimming left V 0 bases short and J 4 bases short, with 7 bases between. Germline assignment: CDR1 SGHNT and CDR2 YYREEE (reference sequence). This chain's CDR3 is CASSLAAGETQYF. The CDR3 coding sequence is TGTGCCAGCAGCTTGGCGGCGGGAGAGACCCAGTACTTC.

This chain joins TRBV6-1 and TRBJ2-1; possible D gene TRBD1, 7 bases. Germline loops: CDR1 MNHNS, CDR2 SASEGT. V was shortened by 2 bases and J by 6 bases, with 14 bases between the two germline ends. The CDR3 has 15 residues. The CDR3 spells CASSEIQGEVNEQFF. CDR3 in DNA: TGTGCCAGCAGTGAAATCCAGGGGGAGGTCAATGAGCAGTTCTTC.

The gene calls are TRBV7-2 and TRBJ1-5, with unresolved D. The CDR3 covers 13 residues. V was shortened by 5 bases and J by 0 bases, with 5 bases between the two germline ends. Germline CDR1 is SGHTA and CDR2 is FQGNSA. This CDR3 is CASSPNSNQPQHF. The DNA for the CDR3 is TGTGCCAGCAGCCCTAATAGCAATCAGCCCCAGCATTTT. Full variable domain (rest looked up from reference TRBV7-2 and TRBJ1-5): GAGVSQSPSNKVTEKGKDVELRCDPISGHTALYWYRQSLGQGLEFLIYFQGNSAPDKSGLPSDRFSAERTGGSVSTLTIQRTQQEDSAVYLCASSPNSNQPQHFGDGTRLSIL.

This clone was detected a few times. This chain connects TRBV7-2 to TRBJ1-2, with D perhaps matching TRBD1 (6 bases). The CDR3 totals 12 residues. Germline V gives CDR1 SGHTA, CDR2 FQGNSA. With 5 bases removed from V and 8 bases from J, the gap between germline ends came to 12 bases. CDR3 nucleotides: TGTGCCAGCAGCGCGCGGACAGCAGGCTACACCTTC. It specifies CASSARTAGYTF.

The gene calls are TRBV19 and TRBJ1-3; D might be TRBD1 (5 bases). Germline assignment: CDR1 LNHDA and CDR2 SQIVND (reference sequence). The CDR3 is 15 residues long. V dropped 7 bases and J dropped 0 bases, with 13 bases sitting between them. Written as DNA, the CDR3 is TGTGCCAGTACCCCTTGGGGCACCTCTGGAAACACCATATATTTT. Its protein is CASTPWGTSGNTIYF.

The rearrangement joins TRBV7-2 to TRBJ1-1; the D gene is possibly TRBD1 (5 bases). The CDR3 extends over 14 amino acids. The germline V gene encodes CDR1 SGHTA and CDR2 FQGNSA. Trimming stripped 1 base from V and 4 bases from J, with 10 bases between. In DNA, the CDR3 is TGTGCCAGCAGCTTAGACAACAGGTTCACTGAAGCTTTCTTT. This codes for CASSLDNRFTEAFF. Full variable domain (rest looked up from reference TRBV7-2 and TRBJ1-1): GAGVSQSPSNKVTEKGKDVELRCDPISGHTALYWYRQSLGQGLEFLIYFQGNSAPDKSGLPSDRFSAERTGGSVSTLTIQRTQQEDSAVYLCASSLDNRFTEAFFGQGTRLTVV.

The chain carries TRBV19 and TRBJ1-1; D possibly corresponds to TRBD1 (6 bases). V shed 7 bases and J shed 0 bases, with 18 bases lying between them. Germline V gives CDR1 LNHDA, CDR2 SQIVND (reference sequence). This CDR3 spans 16 amino acids. The CDR3 nucleotides are TGTGCCAGTACAAGAACGGGAGGACAGATGAACACTGAAGCTTTCTTT. Translating it yields CASTRTGGQMNTEAFF. The variable domain in full, with the rest retrieved from reference TRBV19 and TRBJ1-1, is DGGITQSPKYLFRKEGQNVTLSCEQNLNHDAMYWYRQDPGQGLRLIYYSQIVNDFQKGDIAEGYSVSREKKESFPLTVTSAQKNPTAFYLCASTRTGGQMNTEAFFGQGTRLTVV.

This clone was detected a few times. V usage is TRBV5-1 and J usage is TRBJ2-7; tentative D call: TRBD1 (5 bases). V lost 4 bases, J lost 6 bases, and 14 bases lay in between. The CDR3 sequence is 13 residues long. Germline values: CDR1 SGHRS, CDR2 YFSETQ. The CDR3 DNA reads TGCGCCAGCAGCCTCCAAGGCCAGGGCGAGCAGTACTTC. As protein: CASSLQGQGEQYF.

This clone was recorded a few times. This chain links TRBV25-1 with TRBJ1-4; the D is unclear. The CDR3 extends over 11 amino acids. V was cut by 9 bases and J by 4 bases, with 6 bases left in between. CDR1 is MGHDK and CDR2 is SYGVNS in the germline V gene. CDR3 in DNA: TGTGCCAGTTGGCTTAATGAAAAACTGTTTTTT. The encoded protein is CASWLNEKLFF.

V gene TRBV11-2 combines with J gene TRBJ2-2; unclear D gene. V was trimmed by 1 base and J by 7 bases, leaving 7 bases between them. Germline V lookup: CDR1 SGHAT, CDR2 FQNNGV. This CDR3 is built from 13 residues. CDR3: CASSLVGVGELFF. DNA of the CDR3: TGTGCCAGCAGCTTAGTAGGAGTCGGGGAGCTGTTTTTT.

The chain employs TRBV2 and TRBJ2-7; D is unclear. Germline V gives CDR1 SNHLY, CDR2 FYNNEI. The V end was cut by 5 bases, the J end by 0 bases, with 14 bases between. This CDR3 has 15 residues. As DNA, the CDR3 is TGTGCCAGCAGTCAAGGTCCGATGCCCTCCTACGAGCAGTACTTC. This translates into CASSQGPMPSYEQYF.

This chain connects TRBV28 to TRBJ1-4, with D perhaps matching TRBD1 (6 bases). The CDR3 sequence is 13 residues long. V was shortened by 4 bases and J by 8 bases, with 11 bases between the two germline ends. Per the germline V gene, CDR1 is MDHEN and CDR2 is SYDVKM. The CDR3 protein is CASSSGGPEKLFF. The CDR3 DNA follows: TGTGCCAGCAGTTCCGGGGGCCCCGAAAAACTGTTTTTT. Variable domain in full (rest from reference TRBV28 and TRBJ1-4): DVKVTQSSRYLVKRTGEKVFLECVQDMDHENMFWYRQDPGLGLRLIYFSYDVKMKEKGDIPEGYSVSREKKERFSLILESASTNQTSMYLCASSSGGPEKLFFGSGTQLSVL.

This chain joins TRBV10-3 and TRBJ1-6; D not resolved. Trimming took off 7 bases at V and 7 bases at J, with 11 bases between the two ends. The CDR3 length is 13 residues. The germline gives CDR1 ENHRY, CDR2 SYGVKD. Here the CDR3 DNA reads TGTGCCATCACTTCCGGGGTGAATTCACCCCTCCACTTT. Its protein product is CAITSGVNSPLHF.

J is TRBJ1-1 and V is TRBV11-1; no clear D. V lost 2 bases, J lost 0 bases, and 4 bases lay in between. Germline lookup yields CDR1 SGHAT and CDR2 FQDESV (reference sequence). The CDR3 has 13 residues. The CDR3 DNA is TGTGCCAGCAGCTTACAAGTGAACACTGAAGCTTTCTTT. As protein: CASSLQVNTEAFF.

The chain couples TRBV5-4 to TRBJ2-3, with D uncertain. The V and J ends lost 0 bases and 4 bases respectively, with 9 bases between them. The CDR3 consists of 14 residues. Germline assignment: CDR1 SGHNT and CDR2 YYREEE (reference sequence). The CDR3 DNA is TGTGCCAGCAGCTTGGTGGCAGTTTCAGATACGCAGTATTTT. Amino acids: CASSLVAVSDTQYF.

This chain links TRBV6-5 with TRBJ1-1, with D possibly being TRBD1 (5 bases). This CDR3 comprises 13 residues. CDR1 is MNHEY and CDR2 is SVGAGI in the germline V gene. With 2 bases removed from V and 5 bases from J, the gap between germline ends came to 9 bases. CDR3 sequence (DNA): TGTGCCAGCAGTTACGATAGGGGTACTGAAGCTTTCTTT. Translated: CASSYDRGTEAFF.

This rearrangement joins TRBV19 to TRBJ2-2; possible D gene TRBD2, 5 bases. The CDR3 has 15 amino acids. The germline V gene has CDR1 LNHDA and CDR2 SQIVND (reference sequence). V was shortened by 6 bases and J by 1 base, with 12 bases between the two germline ends. CDR3 protein: CASSPGLVNTGELFF. Written as DNA, the CDR3 is TGTGCCAGTAGCCCCGGACTGGTGAACACCGGGGAGCTGTTTTTT.

The chain couples TRBV5-8 to TRBJ1-1, with D tentatively TRBD1 (6 bases). V was shortened by 1 base and J by 3 bases, with 13 bases between the two germline ends. Germline CDR1 is SGHTS and CDR2 is YDEGEE. This CDR3 comprises 15 residues. CDR3 protein: CASSLYTGLDTEAFF. The CDR3 DNA is TGTGCCAGCAGCTTGTATACAGGGTTAGACACTGAAGCTTTCTTT.

This clone was observed a handful of times. The rearrangement uses TRBV7-2 and TRBJ1-4; 7 bases match TRBD1. From germline, CDR1 is SGHTA and CDR2 FQGNSA. CDR3 length: 13 amino acids. V shed 0 bases, J shed 10 bases, and the junction held 2 bases outside the gene matches. The chain's CDR3 is CASSLAGDRKLFF. The CDR3 DNA is TGTGCCAGCAGCTTAGCGGGGGACAGAAAACTGTTTTTT. The variable domain in full, completed from reference TRBV7-2 and TRBJ1-4, reads GAGVSQSPSNKVTEKGKDVELRCDPISGHTALYWYRQSLGQGLEFLIYFQGNSAPDKSGLPSDRFSAERTGGSVSTLTIQRTQQEDSAVYLCASSLAGDRKLFFGSGTQLSVL.

This clone occurred once. This chain connects TRBV29-1 to TRBJ2-3; D gene uncertain. The CDR3 spans 21 residues. Germline loops: CDR1 SQVTM, CDR2 ANQGSEA. The V end lost 4 bases, the J end lost 2 bases, and 34 bases lay between the germline ends. This chain's CDR3 is CSVVGSSHNLPFGFATDTQYF. For the CDR3, the DNA is TGCAGCGTTGTCGGCAGTAGTCATAACTTACCCTTTGGGTTTGCCACAGATACGCAGTATTTT.

The chain combines TRBV5-4 with TRBJ1-6; D is undetermined. In germline, CDR1 is SGHNT, CDR2 YYREEE (reference sequence). The CDR3 length is 14 residues. V was cut by 0 bases and J by 6 bases, with 7 bases left in between. The CDR3 region has the DNA TGTGCCAGCAGCTTGGACAGAGCTAATTCACCCCTCCACTTT. Translated, it gives CASSLDRANSPLHF.

The CDR3 DNA sequence: TGTGCCAGCAGCTTAGTGGGGACAGTGTCCTATGGCTACACCTTC. This gives the protein CASSLVGTVSYGYTF. V and J are TRBV7-2 and TRBJ1-2; 7 bases agree with TRBD1. Germline values: CDR1 SGHTA, CDR2 FQGNSA. The trim removed 1 base at V and 4 bases at J, leaving 6 bases unmatched. The CDR3 consists of 15 residues.

This sequence joins TRBV10-3 and TRBJ2-7; D unresolved. The V end lost 4 bases, the J end lost 4 bases, and 11 bases lay between the germline ends. Looked up from germline, CDR1 is ENHRY and CDR2 is SYGVKD. The CDR3 runs to 13 residues. CDR3 sequence: CAISGTGWYEQYF. CDR3 nucleotide sequence: TGTGCCATCAGTGGAACCGGGTGGTACGAGCAGTACTTC.

In DNA form, the CDR3 reads TGTGCCAGCAGCTTGCCCACCTTTGACGAGCAGTACTTC. Residues: CASSLPTFDEQYF. This rearrangement joins TRBV7-8 to TRBJ2-7; no firm D call. Trimming removed 3 bases from V and 5 bases from J, with 11 bases in between. CDR3 length: 13 residues. The germline V gene has CDR1 SGHVS and CDR2 FQNEAQ.